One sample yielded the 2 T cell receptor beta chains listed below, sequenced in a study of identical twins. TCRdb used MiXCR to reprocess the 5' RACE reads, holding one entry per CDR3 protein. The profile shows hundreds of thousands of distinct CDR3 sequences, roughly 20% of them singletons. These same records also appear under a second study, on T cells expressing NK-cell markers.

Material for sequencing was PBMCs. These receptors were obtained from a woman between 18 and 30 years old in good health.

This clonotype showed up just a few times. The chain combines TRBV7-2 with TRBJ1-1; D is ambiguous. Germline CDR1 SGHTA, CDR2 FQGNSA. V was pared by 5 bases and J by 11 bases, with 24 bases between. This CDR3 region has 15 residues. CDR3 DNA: TGTGCCAGCAGCCCTTGGACGGTGGGCTCTTCGGTGGCTTTCTTT. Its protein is CASSPWTVGSSVAFF. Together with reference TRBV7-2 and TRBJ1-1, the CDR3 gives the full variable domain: GAGVSQSPSNKVTEKGKDVELRCDPISGHTALYWYRQSLGQGLEFLIYFQGNSAPDKSGLPSDRFSAERTGGSVSTLTIQRTQQEDSAVYLCASSPWTVGSSVAFFGQGTRLTVV.

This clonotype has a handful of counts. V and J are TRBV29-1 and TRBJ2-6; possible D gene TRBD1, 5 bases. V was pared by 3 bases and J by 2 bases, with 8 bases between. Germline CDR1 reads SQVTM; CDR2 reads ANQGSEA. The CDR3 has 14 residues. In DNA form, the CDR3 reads TGCAGCGTTGAGGACATCCCTGGGGCCAACGTCCTGACTTTC. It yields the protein CSVEDIPGANVLTF.